The 21 T cell receptor beta chains listed next were all sequenced from one sample in a study of blood T cell repertoires in COVID-19. The data were produced by immunoSEQ multiplex PCR, yet TCRdb's version contains in-frame clones alone and is incomplete. The repertoire has 250,000 to 350,000 clones, roughly 87% of them found once; the top ten carry about 2.3%. The specimen sequenced was peripheral blood. These receptor sequences come from a man younger than 35 with active or convalescent COVID-19.

V is TRBV7-8 and J is TRBJ1-2; 8 nucleotides agree with TRBD1. The junction had 8 bases not matched to a gene; V was cut back by 5 bases and J by 3 bases. The CDR3 length is 15 residues. Germline V gene lookup returns CDR1 SGHVS and CDR2 FQNEAQ. The CDR3 reads CASSRQGAGDYGYTF. DNA of the CDR3: TGTGCCAGCAGCAGGCAGGGGGCAGGGGACTATGGCTACACCTTC. The full variable domain, completed using reference TRBV7-8 and TRBJ1-2, is GAGVSQSPRYKVAKRGQDVALRCDPISGHVSLFWYQQALGQGPEFLTYFQNEAQLDKSGLPSDRFFAERPEGSVSTLKIQRTQQEDSAVYLCASSRQGAGDYGYTFGSGTRLTVV.

The chain uses TRBV5-5 and TRBJ2-7; 11 bases match TRBD2. Germline values: CDR1 SGHKS, CDR2 YYEKEE (reference sequence). This CDR3 comprises 17 residues. V shed 0 bases and J 0 bases; nucleotides not matched to a gene: 5. CDR3 amino acids: CASSLDTSGRISYEQYF. The DNA for the CDR3 is TGTGCCAGCAGCTTGGATACTAGCGGGAGAATCTCCTACGAGCAGTACTTC. Full variable domain (missing parts from reference TRBV5-5 and TRBJ2-7): DAGVTQSPTHLIKTRGQQVTLRCSPISGHKSVSWYQQVLGQGPQFIFQYYEKEERGRGNFPDRFSARQFPNYSSELNVNALLLGDSALYLCASSLDTSGRISYEQYFGPGTRLTVT.

This chain uses TRBV9 with TRBJ2-1, with 12 bases fitting TRBD2. The CDR3 is 16 amino acids. The germline V gene has CDR1 SGDLS and CDR2 YYNGEE. With 2 bases clipped from V and 7 bases from J, the junction kept 7 bases outside the gene matches. CDR3 protein: CASSVLAGGAGNEQFF. The CDR3 nucleotides read TGTGCCAGCAGCGTTCTAGCGGGAGGGGCGGGGAATGAGCAGTTCTTC.

As concerns this clone: One junction end does not reproduce the germline sequence, and a read error may be involved. The CDR3: CASSQRQGSHEQYF. The CDR3 DNA sequence: TGCGCCAGCAGCCAAAGACAGGGCTCCCACGAGCAGTACTTC. The chain uses TRBV5-1 and TRBJ2-7; 7 nucleotides match TRBD1. The germline V gene encodes CDR1 SGHRS and CDR2 YFSETQ. CDR3 length: 14 amino acids.

J is TRBJ1-1 and V is TRBV13; no reliable D call. V shed 1 base and J shed 2 bases, with 8 bases lying between them. Germline values: CDR1 PRHDT, CDR2 FYEKMQ (reference sequence). The CDR3 is 14 amino acids. Here the CDR3 reads CASSLVSVNTEAFF. The DNA for the CDR3 is TGTGCCAGCAGCTTAGTATCAGTTAACACTGAAGCTTTCTTT.

The chain combines TRBV5-1 with TRBJ2-1; perhaps TRBD2 as D (5 bases). CDR3 length equals 13 residues. Germline V gives CDR1 SGHRS, CDR2 YFSETQ. The ends were cut back, 4 bases at V and 6 bases at J, with 11 bases in the middle. CDR3 coding DNA: TGCGCCAGCAGCCCGGCCGAGGGCAATGAGCAGTTCTTC. Encoded protein: CASSPAEGNEQFF.

Here the CDR3 reads CASSLPELAGVTYEQYF. CDR3 bases: TGTGCCAGCAGTTTACCCGAGTTAGCGGGAGTGACCTACGAGCAGTACTTC. The chain has TRBV28 and TRBJ2-7; 9 bases map to TRBD2. The V gene's germline CDR1 is MDHEN and CDR2 SYDVKM. The length of the CDR3 is 17 residues. Trimming took 2 bases from V and 2 from J; bases not matched to a gene: 10.

The sample holds a few counts of this clone. This chain links TRBV9 with TRBJ1-3; weak D call: TRBD1 (6 bases). V lost 4 bases, J lost 2 bases, and 10 bases lay in between. CDR1 SGDLS and CDR2 YYNGEE come from the germline V gene. The CDR3 is 14 amino acids. CDR3 bases: TGTGCCAGCAGCCTGGACAGAACTGGAAACACCATATATTTT. As protein: CASSLDRTGNTIYF.

This rearrangement joins TRBV9 to TRBJ2-7, with D possibly TRBD2 on 5 matching bases. The germline V and J ends were trimmed by 4 bases and 2 bases, with 13 bases remaining between them. The CDR3 is made up of 14 amino acids. Germline V CDR1 and CDR2: SGDLS, YYNGEE. In DNA, the CDR3 is TGTGCCAGCAGCACGAGCGGAGGCCCCTACGAGCAGTACTTC. It codes for CASSTSGGPYEQYF.

The chain is built from TRBV5-1 and TRBJ2-1; 8 bases align to TRBD2. Germline CDR1 is SGHRS and CDR2 is YFSETQ. The CDR3 consists of 19 residues. Trimming at V came to 0 bases and at J to 2 bases, leaving 13 bases not matched to a gene. The CDR3 region is CASSLVSFSGMRTYNEQFF. The CDR3 region has the DNA TGCGCCAGCAGCTTGGTGTCTTTTAGCGGGATGAGGACCTACAATGAGCAGTTCTTC.

The rearrangement links TRBV10-3 to TRBJ2-2, with D hard to call. Trimming removed 2 bases at V and 4 bases at J, with 5 bases between. This CDR3 contains 13 residues. Germline V gene sequence: CDR1 ENHRY, CDR2 SYGVKD. The CDR3 loop is CAISETGTGELFF. The DNA for the CDR3 is TGTGCCATCAGTGAGACCGGCACCGGGGAGCTGTTTTTT.

This clone was detected once. The chain links TRBV12-1 to TRBJ2-7; the table's D call, TRBD2, has no DNA check behind it. TRBV12-1 is a pseudogene locus. This CDR3 is 15 amino acids long. The CDR3 protein is CASSFGRVSSYEQYF. DNA of the CDR3: TGTGCCAGCAGCTTTGGGCGGGTGAGCTCCTACGAGCAGTACTTC.

The sample holds a few counts of this clone. This chain connects TRBV6-5 to TRBJ1-1; D remains unclear. Looked up from germline, CDR1 is MNHEY and CDR2 is SVGAGI. The CDR3 has 15 amino acids. V lost 0 bases, J lost 2 bases, and 10 bases lay in between. The CDR3: CASSYSAVRNTEAFF. CDR3 nucleotides: TGTGCCAGCAGTTACTCGGCGGTCCGTAACACTGAAGCTTTCTTT.

The chain carries TRBV5-6 and TRBJ2-5; a weak D match, TRBD1 (6 bases). Germline lookup yields CDR1 SGHDT and CDR2 YYEEEE. Trimming shortened V by 0 bases and J by 3 bases, and 6 bases separated the two germline ends. The CDR3 has 13 residues. The CDR3 DNA reads as TGTGCCAGCAGCTTGGACAGGGAAGAGACCCAGTACTTC. Translation gives CASSLDREETQYF. Based on the CDR3 plus reference TRBV5-6 and TRBJ2-5, the full variable domain is DAGVTQSPTHLIKTRGQQVTLRCSPKSGHDTVSWYQQALGQGPQFIFQYYEEEERQRGNFPDRFSGHQFPNYSSELNVNALLLGDSALYLCASSLDREETQYFGPGTRLLVL.

The chain is built from TRBV5-1 and TRBJ1-6, with a tentative D call TRBD1 (6 bases). The germline CDR1 and CDR2 sequences are SGHRS and YFSETQ. Trimming cost V 0 bases and J 8 bases, with 12 bases left between them. The CDR3 length is 15 residues. CDR3 protein: CASSLGGGGDSPLHF. CDR3 coding DNA: TGCGCCAGCAGCTTGGGAGGGGGAGGGGATTCACCCCTCCACTTT.

As concerns this clone: Other DNA sequences in this sample translate to the same CDR3. The chain joins TRBV5-1 to TRBJ2-1, with 14 bases lining up with TRBD2. The germline V gene encodes CDR1 SGHRS and CDR2 YFSETQ. V was pared by 3 bases and J by 7 bases, with 9 bases of the junction left unmatched. The CDR3 is 17 amino acids. This CDR3 is CASSSGTSGSLYNEQFF. In nucleotides, the CDR3 is TGCGCCAGCAGCTCTGGGACTAGCGGGAGTCTTTATAATGAGCAGTTCTTC. Full variable domain (outside the CDR3, taken from reference TRBV5-1 and TRBJ2-1): KAGVTQTPRYLIKTRGQQVTLSCSPISGHRSVSWYQQTPGQGLQFLFEYFSETQRNKGNFPGRFSGRQFSNSRSEMNVSTLELGDSALYLCASSSGTSGSLYNEQFFGPGTRLTVL.

The rearrangement links TRBV7-9 to TRBJ2-7; 10 positions match TRBD2. The CDR3 extends over 15 amino acids. J lost 0 bases, V lost 5 bases, and 4 bases had no gene match. CDR1 and CDR2 from the germline V gene are SEHNR and FQNEAQ (reference sequence). The CDR3 reads CASSPSGRPSYEQYF. CDR3 nucleotides: TGTGCCAGCAGCCCTAGCGGGAGACCCTCCTACGAGCAGTACTTC. Based on the CDR3 plus reference TRBV7-9 and TRBJ2-7, the full variable domain is DTGVSQNPRHKITKRGQNVTFRCDPISEHNRLYWYRQTLGQGPEFLTYFQNEAQLEKSRLLSDRFSAERPKGSFSTLEIQRTEQGDSAMYLCASSPSGRPSYEQYFGPGTRLTVT.

The chain recombines TRBV21-1 with TRBJ2-1; whether TRBD2, the table's D call, matches the DNA was not checked. TRBV21-1 is tagged as a pseudogene. CDR3 size: 19 residues. The DNA for the CDR3 is TGTGCCAGCAGCAAAGGGGCTAGCGGGGGCCATAACCCCTACAATGAGCAGTTCTTC. Translated: CASSKGASGGHNPYNEQFF.

V is TRBV12-1 and J is TRBJ2-7; TRBD2, the table's D call, lacks a check against the DNA. TRBV12-1 is classified as a pseudogene. The CDR3 length is 16 residues. The CDR3 protein is CASSFAPSGSSYEQYF. The DNA of the CDR3 is TGTGCCAGCAGCTTTGCTCCTAGCGGGAGCTCCTACGAGCAGTACTTC.

This chain joins TRBV10-1 and TRBJ2-1; no firm D call. The CDR3 is made up of 15 amino acids. The germline gives CDR1 WNHNN, CDR2 SYGVQD (reference sequence). V was cut by 5 bases and J by 0 bases, with 11 bases left in between. The CDR3 DNA follows: TGCGCCAGCAGTCGCACAGCCAGCTCCTACAATGAGCAGTTCTTC. The encoded protein is CASSRTASSYNEQFF.

The V gene is TRBV28, the J gene TRBJ1-5; D remains unclear. V lost 2 bases to trimming and J lost 5 bases, with 16 bases between them. Germline V gene data show CDR1 as MDHEN and CDR2 as SYDVKM. This CDR3 contains 16 residues. The CDR3 is CASSLPPERVDQPQHF. CDR3 in DNA: TGTGCCAGCAGTTTACCCCCAGAGAGGGTGGATCAGCCCCAGCATTTT.